This TCR beta chain was sequenced for a study of cytomegalovirus exposure and HLA in healthy donors. The study ran its PCR with 60 Vbeta and 13 Jbeta primers. This table comes from immunoSEQ multiplex PCR, and its TCRdb copy is limited to in-frame clones, with some not included. The repertoire consists of about 190,000 clones, with around 73% occurring once and the leading ten covering 2% to 2.5%. Broader study findings: Indistinguishable V segments, including TRBV6-2 and TRBV6-3, were excluded. In vitro experiments confirmed that three CMV-associated chains were specific for CMV antigens. Common viral pathogens seemed, in a later analysis, to connect with several of the most significant clusters. Diagnosis of cytomegalovirus status made by the classifier reportedly showed high specificity and sensitivity.

Comment on this clone: The antigen is unknown.

CDR1 is SGHNT, CDR2 YYREEE, per germline (reference sequence). This CDR3 contains 13 residues. V lost 0 bases and J 1 base, leaving 4 bases between the germline ends. The sequenced sample consisted of PBMCs. V and J are TRBV5-4 and TRBJ2-5; D gene uncertain. The clonotype originates from a woman aged 25 to 39 in good health and CMV-seropositive. CDR3 coding DNA: TGTGCCAGCAGCTTGGCCAGCCAAGAGACCCAGTACTTC. This codes for CASSLASQETQYF.